The rows below give T cell receptor beta chains drawn from one sample of a study of cytomegalovirus exposure and HLA in healthy donors. Profiled with immunoSEQ multiplex PCR; TCRdb holds only in-frame clones, not every one. The sample has 150,000 to 200,000 clones; 75% to 90% are singletons. The sample consisted of PBMCs. The receptors were gathered from a boy aged 2 to 10 in good health and CMV-seronegative. Both conserved end residues are part of each CDR3. A D gene is named only where the DNA matches it firmly. Expanded clones get a size class; other rows say once, few or many, or leave the size out.

>TRBJ2-1|TRBV19|NA|TRBD1
CASNKPGQGNEQFF
TGTGCCAGTAATAAACCGGGACAGGGAAATGAGCAGTTCTTC
>TRBJ1-5|TRBV6-5|NA|TRBD1
CASSLVQGLKDQPQHF
TGTGCCAGCAGTTTAGTACAGGGGTTAAAGGATCAGCCCCAGCATTTT
>TRBJ1-3|TRBV4-1|NA|TRBD1
CASSYPGQGNTIYF
TGCGCCAGCAGTTATCCGGGACAGGGAAACACCATATATTTT
>TRBJ1-1|TRBV28|NA|NA
CASSLARTVNTEAFF
TGTGCCAGCAGTTTAGCCAGGACAGTGAACACTGAAGCTTTCTTT
>TRBJ1-6|TRBV28|NA|NA
CASSSRGLDSPLHF
TGTGCCAGCAGTTCCAGGGGTTTAGATTCACCCCTCCACTTT
>TRBJ1-6|TRBV14|NA|NA
CASSQDLGGSPLHF
TGTGCCAGCAGCCAAGATCTGGGAGGCTCACCCCTCCACTTT
>TRBJ1-4|TRBV27|NA|NA
CASSLDSFSTNEKLFF
TGTGCCAGCAGTTTAGACAGTTTTTCAACTAATGAAAAACTGTTTTTT
>TRBJ2-3|TRBV27|NA|TRBD2
CASSSPGSSGSTDTQYF
TGTGCCAGCAGTTCCCCCGGTAGTAGCGGGAGCACAGATACGCAGTATTTT
>TRBJ1-5|TRBV28|NA|NA
CASSLSRGTQPQHF
TGTGCCAGCAGTTTATCCAGGGGCACTCAGCCCCAGCATTTT
>TRBJ1-1|TRBV5-1|once|NA
CASSLAAGYTEAFF
TGCGCCAGCAGCTTGGCCGCAGGGTACACTGAAGCTTTCTTT
>TRBJ2-3|TRBV9|NA|TRBD2
CASSRWGGDSTDTQYF
TGTGCCAGCAGCCGATGGGGGGGGGATAGCACAGATACGCAGTATTTT
>TRBJ1-5|TRBV7-8|once|NA
CASSLGGHRGIGGNQPQHF
TGTGCCAGCAGCTTAGGTGGGCACAGAGGGATCGGTGGCAATCAGCCCCAGCATTTT
>TRBJ2-1|TRBV6-5|NA|TRBD1
CASSRRGFYNEQFF
TGTGCCAGCAGCCGCAGGGGGTTCTACAATGAGCAGTTCTTC
>TRBJ1-5|TRBV7-9|NA|NA
CASSLLGGDQPQHF
TGTGCCAGCAGCTTGTTGGGGGGAGACCAGCCCCAGCATTTT
>TRBJ1-4|TRBV30|NA|TRBD1
CAWSLGKGALGEKLFF
TGTGCCTGGAGTCTTGGAAAGGGGGCTTTAGGGGAAAAACTGTTTTTT
>TRBJ1-4|TRBV28|NA|TRBD1
CASSNRDRGNEKLFF
TGTGCCAGCAGTAACCGGGACAGGGGGAATGAAAAACTGTTTTTT
>TRBJ1-3|TRBV2|NA|NA
CASSGRGSSGTIYF
TGTGCCAGCAGTGGGCGGGGCTCTTCGGGCACCATATATTTT
>TRBJ1-5|TRBV11-1|NA|NA
CASSLANNQPQHF
TGTGCCAGCAGCTTAGCCAATAATCAGCCCCAGCATTTT
>TRBJ2-7|TRBV19|NA|TRBD2
CASSERTSDEQYF
TGTGCCAGTAGTGAGCGGACTAGCGACGAGCAGTACTTC
>TRBJ2-1|TRBV6-1|NA|TRBD2
CASSSLAGGYNEQFF
TGTGCCAGCAGTTCCCTAGCGGGAGGTTACAATGAGCAGTTCTTC
>TRBJ1-5|TRBV5-1|NA|TRBD1
CASSLDRGDQPQHF
TGCGCCAGCAGCTTGGACAGGGGAGACCAGCCCCAGCATTTT
>TRBJ1-1|TRBV7-9|few|NA
CASSLAVTEAFF
TGTGCCAGCAGCTTAGCCGTCACTGAAGCTTTCTTT
>TRBJ2-1|TRBV5-1|NA|TRBD2
CASSLTSASDNEQFF
TGCGCCAGCAGCCTCACTAGCGCCTCTGACAATGAGCAGTTCTTC
>TRBJ2-6|TRBV11-2|NA|NA
CASSSDSSGANVLTF
TGTGCCAGCAGCTCGGACAGCTCTGGGGCCAACGTCCTGACTTTC
>TRBJ1-2|TRBV28|NA|TRBD1
CASSFPHRDRPLYGYTF
TGTGCCAGCAGTTTTCCCCATAGGGACAGACCTCTCTATGGCTACACCTTC
>TRBJ1-1|TRBV2|NA|TRBD1
CASSYGRTGVTEAFF
TGTGCCAGCAGTTATGGAAGGACAGGGGTGACTGAAGCTTTCTTT
>TRBJ2-3|TRBV27|NA|TRBD2
CASRSGGTDTQYF
TGTGCCAGCCGGTCCGGGGGGACAGATACGCAGTATTTT
>TRBJ2-3|TRBV9|once|NA
CASSLGDHTDTQYF
TGTGCCAGCTCCCTAGGGGATCACACAGATACGCAGTATTTT
>TRBJ2-2|TRBV9|NA|NA
CASSVEPTNTGELFF
TGTGCCAGCAGCGTAGAACCCACTAACACCGGGGAGCTGTTTTTT